Listed below are T cell receptor beta chains from one sample, sequenced in a study of T-cell memory formation after mild COVID-19. From the 5' RACE reads, TCRdb called clonotypes with MiXCR, one entry per CDR3 protein. Of some 270,000 distinct CDR3 sequences listed, 15% to 17% are singletons. Material: PBMCs or a T cell subset sorted from them (not recorded which). These receptors were collected from an adult woman who had mild COVID-19 (a few samples of this study predate the infection). Cell type and time point are not known. Each CDR3 is given with its conserved first and last residue. The D gene is left open where the match is weak. Rows may omit the clone size; those that give it use once, few, many or a size class.

v_call	d_call	clone_size	j_call	cdr3_aa	cdr3_nt
TRBV4-3	-	-	TRBJ1-4	CASSQVRAQGAKLFF	TGCGCCAGCAGCCAAGTCAGGGCACAGGGAGCAAAACTGTTTTTT
TRBV7-9	TRBD1	few	TRBJ2-3	CASSFETGGGTDTQYF	TGTGCCAGCAGCTTCGAGACAGGGGGCGGCACAGATACGCAGTATTTT
TRBV28	TRBD1	-	TRBJ1-4	CASSSGTGVEKLFF	TGTGCCAGCAGTTCCGGGACAGGGGTTGAAAAACTGTTTTTT
TRBV28	TRBD2	few	TRBJ2-5	CASSLTSGKITQYF	TGTGCCAGCAGTTTGACTAGCGGCAAGATAACCCAGTACTTC
TRBV24-1	-	few	TRBJ2-7	CATSQGIEQYF	TGTGCCACCTCACAAGGGATCGAGCAGTACTTC
TRBV10-3	TRBD2	-	TRBJ2-3	CAIRTEGLADFTDTQYF	TGTGCCATCAGGACGGAAGGACTAGCGGACTTCACAGATACGCAGTATTTT
TRBV14	-	-	TRBJ2-1	CASSQDRTTGQFF	TGTGCCAGCAGCCAAGATAGGACGACGGGGCAGTTCTTC
TRBV24-1	-	few	TRBJ2-3	CATSDPRKLDTQYF	TGTGCCACCAGTGACCCTCGTAAGCTTGATACGCAGTATTTT
TRBV5-4	TRBD2	few	TRBJ2-5	CASSLGLAGGIETQYF	TGTGCCAGCAGCCTCGGACTAGCGGGAGGTATAGAGACCCAGTACTTC
TRBV12-3/TRBV12-4	-	many	TRBJ1-1	CASSNTGTEAFF	TGTGCCAGCAGTAATACAGGGACTGAAGCTTTCTTT
TRBV25-1	-	few	TRBJ2-3	CASSEPGRDTQYF	TGTGCCAGCAGTGAGCCAGGGCGAGATACGCAGTATTTT
TRBV19	TRBD1	-	TRBJ1-1	CASSMDRAEAFF	TGTGCCAGTAGTATGGACAGGGCTGAAGCTTTCTTT
TRBV5-1	TRBD1	few	TRBJ2-1	CASSLRGQGPSSYNEQFF	TGCGCCAGCAGCTTGAGGGGACAGGGGCCGAGCTCCTACAATGAGCAGTTCTTC
TRBV27	-	few	TRBJ2-2	CASSLGYGQKIAGELFF	TGTGCCAGCAGTTTAGGGTACGGACAAAAGATCGCCGGGGAGCTGTTTTTT
TRBV24-1	TRBD2	-	TRBJ2-7	CATSDFGTSGVYEQYF	TGTGCCACCAGTGATTTTGGGACTAGCGGAGTCTACGAGCAGTACTTC
TRBV7-2	TRBD1	many	TRBJ1-2	CASSPGQGYGYTF	TGTGCCAGCAGCCCCGGACAGGGATATGGCTACACCTTC
TRBV9	TRBD1	-	TRBJ2-5	CASSVEASGGQPQYF	TGTGCCAGCAGCGTAGAGGCGTCAGGGGGCCAGCCCCAGTACTTC
TRBV29-1	TRBD1	-	TRBJ2-7	CSVGQVLLREQYF	TGCAGCGTGGGACAGGTGCTGCTAAGGGAGCAGTACTTC
TRBV9	TRBD1	few	TRBJ2-1	CASSVATGVGNEQFF	TGTGCCAGCAGCGTAGCGACAGGGGTAGGGAATGAGCAGTTCTTC
TRBV4-1	TRBD2	-	TRBJ2-3	CASSRGLAGGVNTQYF	TGCGCCAGCAGCCGCGGACTAGCGGGGGGGGTGAATACGCAGTATTTT
TRBV12-3/TRBV12-4	TRBD1	few	TRBJ1-2	CASSLGRGTTANYGYTF	TGTGCCAGCAGTTTGGGCAGGGGGACAACTGCTAACTATGGCTACACCTTC
TRBV5-1	TRBD1	few	TRBJ2-7	CASSPGTDTTYEQYF	TGCGCCAGCAGCCCCGGGACAGACACCACCTACGAGCAGTACTTC
TRBV7-2	-	-	TRBJ1-2	CASSLDGVGIYGYTF	TGTGCCAGCAGCTTAGACGGGGTCGGAATCTATGGCTACACCTTC
TRBV5-1	TRBD1	many	TRBJ2-7	CASSLPGQGSYEQYF	TGCGCCAGCAGCTTACCGGGACAGGGATCCTACGAGCAGTACTTC
TRBV11-3	TRBD2	few	TRBJ2-3	CASSLGLAPSTDTQYF	TGTGCCAGCAGCTTGGGACTAGCGCCTAGCACAGATACGCAGTATTTT
TRBV24-1	-	few	TRBJ1-2	CATPRANYGYTF	TGTGCCACCCCTCGAGCTAACTATGGCTACACCTTC
TRBV12-3/TRBV12-4	-	-	TRBJ2-3	CASSPDRSTDTQYF	TGTGCCAGCAGTCCGGATCGAAGCACAGATACGCAGTATTTT
TRBV7-7	-	few	TRBJ2-7	CASSPIVRQAGSYEQYF	TGTGCCAGCAGCCCCATCGTTAGGCAGGCGGGCTCCTACGAGCAGTACTTC
TRBV11-2	-	many	TRBJ1-2	CASSPAIGYGYTF	TGTGCCAGCAGCCCGGCGATCGGCTATGGCTACACCTTC
TRBV7-9	-	many	TRBJ1-1	CASSLGMDTEAFF	TGTGCCAGCAGCTTAGGAATGGACACTGAAGCTTTCTTT
TRBV20-1	-	-	TRBJ1-3	CSARAAGLTGNTIYF	TGCAGTGCTAGGGCCGCAGGGCTTACCGGAAACACCATATATTTT
TRBV18	TRBD1	few	TRBJ1-2	CASSLDRVDGYTF	TGTGCCAGCTCCCTGGACAGGGTTGATGGCTACACCTTC
TRBV6-1	-	-	TRBJ2-7	CASSEQLYEQYF	TGTGCCAGCAGTGAACAGCTTTACGAGCAGTACTTC
TRBV4-1	TRBD2	-	TRBJ2-3	CASSRASGQGTDTQYF	TGCGCCAGCAGCCGGGCTAGCGGGCAGGGAACAGATACGCAGTATTTT
TRBV7-2	TRBD2	-	TRBJ2-5	CASSRSGGPPGETQYF	TGTGCCAGCAGCCGTTCGGGAGGCCCACCTGGAGAGACCCAGTACTTC
TRBV19	-	-	TRBJ1-1	CASIGHALTRGAFF	TGTGCCAGTATAGGCCATGCTTTGACTAGAGGAGCTTTCTTT
TRBV7-8	-	-	TRBJ1-5	CASSLEVRGSNQPQHF	TGTGCCAGCAGCTTAGAAGTCAGGGGAAGCAATCAGCCCCAGCATTTT
TRBV6-5	-	-	TRBJ2-3	CASSYSSRGGAGADTQYF	TGTGCCAGCAGTTACTCATCGAGAGGGGGCGCGGGGGCAGATACGCAGTATTTT
TRBV10-2	-	few	TRBJ2-7	CASSDAGKLAYEQYF	TGCGCCAGCAGTGATGCGGGGAAGTTGGCCTACGAGCAGTACTTC
TRBV5-1	-	many	TRBJ2-5	CASSLVDGQETQYF	TGCGCCAGCAGCTTGGTGGACGGCCAAGAGACCCAGTACTTC
TRBV12-3/TRBV12-4	-	-	TRBJ1-1	CASSLWENTEAFF	TGTGCCAGCAGTTTATGGGAGAACACTGAAGCTTTCTTT
TRBV6-1	TRBD1	few	TRBJ2-7	CASSVAGTGSYEQYF	TGTGCCAGCAGTGTTGCCGGGACAGGGTCCTACGAGCAGTACTTC
TRBV12-3/TRBV12-4	-	-	TRBJ2-3	CASSRGFTDTQYF	TGTGCCAGCAGTCGGGGTTTCACAGATACGCAGTATTTT
TRBV19	-	-	TRBJ2-3	CASKPLTTDTQYF	TGTGCCAGTAAACCACTCACCACAGATACGCAGTATTTT
TRBV7-8	TRBD2	-	TRBJ2-2	CASSLGGLAGYTGELFF	TGTGCCAGCAGCTTAGGAGGGCTAGCGGGGTACACCGGGGAGCTGTTTTTT
TRBV29-1	-	-	TRBJ2-7	CSFRPNYYEQYF	TGCAGCTTTCGGCCCAACTACTACGAGCAGTACTTC
TRBV11-2	-	many	TRBJ2-5	CASSGGQREETQYF	TGTGCCAGCAGTGGGGGCCAGCGGGAAGAGACCCAGTACTTC
TRBV12-3/TRBV12-4	TRBD2	-	TRBJ2-7	CASSAPGTSGSEYF	TGTGCCAGCAGTGCCCCCGGGACTAGCGGGAGTGAGTACTTC
TRBV11-3	-	few	TRBJ2-2	CASSLGWLAINTGELFF	TGTGCCAGCAGCTTAGGATGGCTAGCGATTAACACCGGGGAGCTGTTTTTT
TRBV12-3/TRBV12-4	-	few	TRBJ2-1	CASSYGDFPYNEQFF	TGTGCCAGCAGTTACGGGGACTTTCCCTACAATGAGCAGTTCTTC
TRBV7-6	-	few	TRBJ2-1	CASSDPGSVFNEQFF	TGTGCCAGCAGTGATCCGGGGTCGGTATTCAATGAGCAGTTCTTC
TRBV5-5	-	few	TRBJ1-6	CASSMGGNSPLHF	TGTGCCAGCAGTATGGGTGGGAATTCACCCCTCCACTTT
TRBV4-3	-	few	TRBJ2-5	CASSQGGVGETQYF	TGCGCCAGCAGCCAAGGCGGTGTGGGGGAGACCCAGTACTTC
TRBV29-1	-	-	TRBJ2-1	CSVEWGTREQFF	TGCAGCGTTGAATGGGGGACGAGGGAGCAGTTCTTC
TRBV6-6	TRBD2	-	TRBJ2-2	CASSARAGATGELFF	TGTGCCAGCAGCGCACGGGCGGGAGCCACCGGGGAGCTGTTTTTT
TRBV4-1	TRBD1	few	TRBJ2-7	CASSNRQGRGYEQYF	TGCGCCAGCAGCAACCGACAGGGGCGCGGTTACGAGCAGTACTTC
TRBV20-1	TRBD1	few	TRBJ2-5	CSARGLDRVNAETQYF	TGCAGTGCTAGAGGGCTAGACAGGGTTAATGCGGAGACCCAGTACTTC
TRBV19	-	few	TRBJ1-1	CASRLQGTTEAFF	TGTGCCAGTAGACTTCAGGGTACCACTGAAGCTTTCTTT
TRBV29-1	-	few	TRBJ1-3	CSVTGSGNTIYF	TGCAGCGTTACGGGCTCTGGAAACACCATATATTTT